Listed below are T cell receptor beta chains from one sample, sequenced in a study of blood T cells in healthy people across ages. TCRdb independently ran MiXCR on the 5' RACE reads; one entry per CDR3 protein. The sample contains about a million distinct CDR3 sequences, around two fifths of which appear only once. Sequenced sample: blood. The receptor source for this set is a man aged 18 to 29 in good health. The conserved cysteine and the conserved F or W are not part of the CDR3 here. Not every row has a clone size; where given, it reads once, few, many or a size class.

>TRBV20-1|13|TRBJ2-3|few
SAGALPVSTDTQY
>TRBV20-1|10|TRBJ1-2|-
SAGKRDSGYT
>TRBV20-1|12|TRBJ1-5|-
SARTGASGGPQH
>TRBV20-1|13|TRBJ1-5|-
SATGTGFSYQPQH
>TRBV28|15|TRBJ2-3|few
ASRMTVPVASTDTQY
>TRBV7-2|13|TRBJ2-1|-
ASSMSQQVYNEQF
>TRBV5-6|17|TRBJ1-4|-
ASSLLFDQRDSTNEKLF
>TRBV20-1|13|-|-
SARDLSYNQETQF
>TRBV9|13|TRBJ1-1|few
ASSVALGLNTEAF
>TRBV4-3|21|TRBJ2-3|few
ASSQEVRSGGPLDYYGTDTQY
>TRBV4-1|17|TRBJ1-5|few
ASSHKWGDGTVSNQPQH
>TRBV12-3/TRBV12-4|12|TRBJ2-3|few
ASSLAMSRFAQY
>TRBV15|13|TRBJ2-3|few
ATSFLAGRTDTQY
>TRBV4-3|12|TRBJ1-2|-
ASSQGTGLNGYT
>TRBV10-3|12|TRBJ1-6|-
AIKRGDSNSPLH
>TRBV6-5|11|TRBJ1-2|-
ASSANRAYGYT
>TRBV6-5|18|TRBJ2-2|-
ASSYLFPYKQGGNTGELF
>TRBV12-3/TRBV12-4|11|TRBJ2-1|-
ASSLQGWDEQF
>TRBV20-1|11|TRBJ1-2|-
SASQAGGRGYT
>TRBV29-1|11|TRBJ2-3|-
SVMPDSTDTQY
>TRBV11-2|13|TRBJ1-4|few
ASSFGAGTNEKLF
>TRBV20-1|17|TRBJ1-5|-
SARDPGPAQAGSNQPQH
>TRBV20-1|8|TRBJ2-7|few
SARVGTEY
>TRBV7-9|15|TRBJ1-3|few
ASSPMGPRSSGNTIY
>TRBV4-3|13|TRBJ1-2|few
ASSRAIRVNYGYT
>TRBV7-2|13|TRBJ1-2|-
ASSLNTGTGNGYT
>TRBV6-2/TRBV6-3|13|TRBJ1-1|-
ASSYREITQAEAF